The next 16 T cell receptor beta chains were all read from a single sample in a study of tumor and adjacent non-tumor tissue in lung cancer (dated by TCRdb to 2016 to 2019). The library was built by means of multiplex PCR. The sample was run on an Illumina HiSeq 2500. TCRbeta libraries were built by three rounds of nested PCR using primers (Table S4), following protocols modified from ARM-PCR. TCRdb's own reprocessing of the public reads used fastp at Q25 and MiXCR and kept productive beta chains. Rows matching on CDR3 protein sequence are summarized as one entry with the most common DNA and genes. The sample table records 60,000 to 85,000 distinct CDR3 sequences; less than 80% of these occur just once. Jointly, the top ten make up roughly 27% of the sample. RNA was isolated from bulk, unsorted tissue, and RNA quality was assessed with a NanoDrop ND-1000 and an Agilent 2100. Source material: lung tumor tissue. The receptors derive from a man aged 60 to 69 with non-small cell lung cancer.

V is TRBV29-1 and J is TRBJ1-1, with TRBD1 as a possible D gene (5 bases). The germline V gene has CDR1 SQVTM and CDR2 ANQGSEA. The CDR3 loop spans 15 amino acids. The V gene lost 6 bases and the J gene lost 5 bases, with 22 bases spanning the gap. The CDR3 is CSVGYRRAPSTEAFF. CDR3 DNA sequence: TGCAGCGTGGGGTACAGGAGGGCGCCGAGTACTGAAGCTTTCTTT.

Comment on this clonotype: An end of the junction does not agree with germline; a read error may underlie this. This chain links TRBV20-1 with TRBJ1-2; D ambiguous. Per germline, CDR1 DFQATT and CDR2 SNEGSKA (reference sequence). The length of the CDR3 is 13 residues. The CDR3 bases are TGCAGTGCACGTACGGGAGCCCTTTATGACTACGCCTTC. Translating gives CSARTGALYDYAF.

The V and J genes are TRBV6-5 and TRBJ2-7; D is uncertain. The CDR3 runs to 15 residues. The germline gives CDR1 MNHEY, CDR2 SVGAGI. The V end was cut by 8 bases, the J end by 4 bases, with 21 bases between. The CDR3 coding sequence is TGTGCCAGCCGTTCCACCCGATCAGGCTCTTACGAGCAGTACTTC. Its translation is CASRSTRSGSYEQYF.

Of note for this clonotype: This may be a read error, as it is one base from a much larger clone. The chain carries TRBV2 and TRBJ2-5; D remains unclear. V was pared by 10 bases and J by 3 bases, with 9 bases between. Germline V lookup: CDR1 SNHLY, CDR2 FYNNEI. This CDR3 is 11 amino acids long. The CDR3 here is CAIKQEETQYF. CDR3 DNA sequence: TGTGCCATCAAGCAGGAAGAGACCCAGTACTTC.

With respect to this clonotype: A junction boundary mismatches the germline segment, possibly from a read error. The chain employs TRBV11-1 and TRBJ2-7; D possibly corresponds to TRBD1 (7 bases). CDR3 size: 15 residues. Germline V gives CDR1 SGHAT, CDR2 FQDESV (reference sequence). CDR3 bases: TGTGCCAGCAGCATGGACCAGGGGGGCCGCTACGAGCAATACTTC. As protein: CASSMDQGGRYEQYF.

Worth noting for this clonotype: This sequence may be a read error, since a much larger clone differs from it by one base. The chain combines TRBV20-1 with TRBJ2-2; D may be TRBD2 (6 bases). This CDR3 spans 17 amino acids. Germline V CDR1 and CDR2: DFQATT, SNEGSKA (reference sequence). Here the CDR3 reads CSTRNPGRHGGTGELFF. The CDR3 DNA reads as TGCAGTACTAGAAATCCCGGGCGGCACGGGGGCACCGGGGAGCTGTTTTTT.

Details on this clonotype: A much bigger clone sits one base away, suggesting this may be a read error. The rearrangement joins TRBV24-1 to TRBJ2-2; D not resolved. Germline assignment: CDR1 KGHDR and CDR2 SFDVKD. There are 12 residues in the CDR3. CDR3 DNA sequence: TGTGCCACCAAGTCATCCACCTGGGAGCTGTTTTTT. It specifies CATKSSTWELFF.

As for this clonotype: The junction does not match germline at one end; this may be a read error. The chain couples TRBV20-1 to TRBJ2-3; D gene uncertain. CDR1 is DFQATT and CDR2 is SNEGSKA in the germline V gene (reference sequence). The CDR3 sequence is 16 residues long. The CDR3, as DNA: TGCAATGCTAGTGATCCAGTCACGGGTGGCACAGATACGCAGTATTTT. It translates to CNASDPVTGGTDTQYF.

The chain is built from TRBV20-1 and TRBJ2-5, with a tentative D call TRBD1 (5 bases). V was pared by 8 bases and J by 5 bases, with 15 bases between. The CDR3 is made up of 12 amino acids. The germline CDR1 and CDR2 sequences are DFQATT and SNEGSKA (reference sequence). The CDR3 region is CSTLGVTETQYF. Written as DNA, the CDR3 is TGCAGTACTTTAGGGGTGACGGAGACCCAGTACTTC.

The V and J genes are TRBV12-3 or TRBV12-4 and TRBJ2-1; the D is unclear. The CDR3 loop spans 15 amino acids. Trimming removed 7 bases from V and 0 bases from J, with 13 bases in between. CDR3 DNA: TGTGCCAGCAATCTCTCGTGGATCTCCTACAATGAGCAGTTCTTC. This codes for CASNLSWISYNEQFF.

Turning to this clonotype: A single base separates this from a much larger clone, so it may be a read error. The rearrangement joins TRBV28 to TRBJ2-1, with D uncertain. This CDR3 comprises 11 residues. Germline CDR1 MDHEN, CDR2 SYDVKM. Between the trimmed V and J ends, which lost 5 bases and 8 bases, there was a span of 7 bases. CDR3 DNA: TGTGCCAGCAGTGCCCTCCATGAGCAGTTCTTC. This sequence encodes CASSALHEQFF.

With regard to this clonotype: Mismatch with germline at one junction end may stem from a read error. CDR3 protein: CASSRQVPKGETQYF. CDR3 nucleotide sequence: TGTGCCAGCAGTAGACAGGTCCCTAAGGGGGAGACACAGTACTTC. The chain is built from TRBV5-4 and TRBJ2-5; D possibly corresponds to TRBD1 (6 bases). Germline V gene data show CDR1 as SGHNT and CDR2 as YYREEE (reference sequence). There are 15 residues in the CDR3.

A note on this clonotype: Its ends do not fully match the called genes, so a read error is possible. The rearrangement links TRBV7-9 to TRBJ2-3, with 7 bases fitting TRBD2. Germline values: CDR1 SEHNR, CDR2 FQNEAQ (reference sequence). The CDR3 is 15 residues long. CDR3: CASSLAVSATDTQFF. CDR3 DNA: TGTGCCAGCAGTCTAGCGGTATCGGCTACAGATACGCAGTTTTTT.

This clonotype was picked up one time. V is TRBV11-2 and J is TRBJ2-7; no clear D gene. The CDR3 has 14 amino acids. V dropped 1 base and J dropped 0 bases, with 7 bases sitting between them. Per the germline V gene, CDR1 is SGHAT and CDR2 is FQNNGV. CDR3 in DNA: TGTGCCAGCAGCTTAGTTGTGAACTCCTACGAGCAGTACTTC. This encodes CASSLVVNSYEQYF.

Worth noting for this clonotype: A junction end diverges from the germline sequence, so it may reflect a read error. The J gene is TRBJ2-1, the V gene TRBV20-1; possibly TRBD2 for D (6 bases). CDR3 size: 13 residues. CDR1 and CDR2 from the germline V gene are DFQATT and SNEGSKA (reference sequence). In DNA form, the CDR3 reads TGCAGTGGGGCGGGAACACTAAATAATGGGCAGTTCTTC. It codes for CSGAGTLNNGQFF.

The CDR3 region is CATVGRVRAKNIQYF. CDR3 DNA: TGTGCCACCGTCGGCCGGGTTAGAGCCAAAAACATTCAGTACTTC. The chain combines TRBV28 with TRBJ2-4; D is undetermined. CDR3 length: 15 residues. Trimming left V 10 bases short and J 0 bases short, with 16 bases between. Germline CDR1 and CDR2: MDHEN and SYDVKM.